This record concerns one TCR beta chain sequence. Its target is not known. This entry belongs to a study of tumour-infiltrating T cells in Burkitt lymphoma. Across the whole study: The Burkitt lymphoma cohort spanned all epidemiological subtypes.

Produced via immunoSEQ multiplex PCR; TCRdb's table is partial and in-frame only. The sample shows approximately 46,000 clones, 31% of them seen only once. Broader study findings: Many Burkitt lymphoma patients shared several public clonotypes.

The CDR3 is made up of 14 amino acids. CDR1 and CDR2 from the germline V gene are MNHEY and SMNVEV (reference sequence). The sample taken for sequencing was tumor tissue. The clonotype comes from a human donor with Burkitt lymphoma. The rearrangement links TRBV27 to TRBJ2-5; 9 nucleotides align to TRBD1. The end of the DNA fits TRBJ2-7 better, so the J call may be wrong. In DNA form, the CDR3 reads TGTGCCAGCAGCCCGGACAGGGGTTCCTACGAGCAGTACTTC. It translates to CASSPDRGSYEQYF.